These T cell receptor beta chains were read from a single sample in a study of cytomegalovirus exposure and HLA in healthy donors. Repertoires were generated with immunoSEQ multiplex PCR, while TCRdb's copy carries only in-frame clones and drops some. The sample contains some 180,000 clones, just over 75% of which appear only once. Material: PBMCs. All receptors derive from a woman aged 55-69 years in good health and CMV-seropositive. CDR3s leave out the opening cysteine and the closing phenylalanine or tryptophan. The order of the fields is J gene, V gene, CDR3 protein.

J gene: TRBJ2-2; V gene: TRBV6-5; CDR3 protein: ASSYWGANTGELF
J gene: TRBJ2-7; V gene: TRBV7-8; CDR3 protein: ASSLQTGGNEQY
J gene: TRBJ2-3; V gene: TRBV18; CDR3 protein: ASSPSGTGGTDTQY
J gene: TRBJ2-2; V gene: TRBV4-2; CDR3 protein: ASSQVFSGTTGELF
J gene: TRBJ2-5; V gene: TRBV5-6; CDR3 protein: ASSFGTGTTQETQY
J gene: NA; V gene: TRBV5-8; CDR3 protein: ASSLAGRLAATYEQY
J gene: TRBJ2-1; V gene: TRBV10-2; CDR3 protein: ASTESNNEQF
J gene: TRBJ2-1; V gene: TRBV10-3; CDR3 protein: AISASGTYNEQF
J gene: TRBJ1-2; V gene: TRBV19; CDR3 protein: ASSIGGIRGYT
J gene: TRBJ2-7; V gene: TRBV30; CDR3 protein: AWRRGREQY
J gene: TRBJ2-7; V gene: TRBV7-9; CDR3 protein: ASSLPGLAGGPTSYEQY
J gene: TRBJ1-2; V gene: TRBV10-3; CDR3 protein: AISGSSPLGDISSRAYGYT
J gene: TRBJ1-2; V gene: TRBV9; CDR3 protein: ASSVEGARGYT
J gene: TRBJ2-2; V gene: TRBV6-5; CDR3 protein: ASSYRQGVGELF
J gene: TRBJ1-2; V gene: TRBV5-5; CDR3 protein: ASSSDAGTGGIYGYT
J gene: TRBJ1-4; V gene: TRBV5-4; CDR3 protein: ASSKTGGENEKLF
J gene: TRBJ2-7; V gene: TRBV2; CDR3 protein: ASKQGITYEQY
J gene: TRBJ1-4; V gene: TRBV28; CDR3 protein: ASSLSTGRNEKLF
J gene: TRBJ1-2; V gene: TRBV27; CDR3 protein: ASGANYGYT
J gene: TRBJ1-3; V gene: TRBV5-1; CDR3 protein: ASSLTHSGNTIY
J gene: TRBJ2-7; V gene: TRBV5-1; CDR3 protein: ASSLNAGATYEQY
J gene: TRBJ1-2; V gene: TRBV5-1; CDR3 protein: ASSLEGSGYGYT
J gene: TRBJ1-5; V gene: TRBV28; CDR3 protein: ASSLYGGEDQPQH
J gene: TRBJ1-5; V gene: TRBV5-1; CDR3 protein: ASSLGGSNQPQH
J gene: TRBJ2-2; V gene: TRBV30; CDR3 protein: AWSVLVTGELF
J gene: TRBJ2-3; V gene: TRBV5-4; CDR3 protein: ASSLAGSYTQY
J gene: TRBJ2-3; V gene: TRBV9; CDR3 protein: ASSVGTSGGITDTQY
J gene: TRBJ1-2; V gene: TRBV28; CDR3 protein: ASRAQGGGYGYT
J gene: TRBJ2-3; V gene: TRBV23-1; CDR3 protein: ASSQPERGGVDTQY
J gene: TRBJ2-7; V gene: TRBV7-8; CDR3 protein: ASSLETGHSYEQY
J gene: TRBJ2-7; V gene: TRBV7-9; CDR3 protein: ASSFRTATYEQY
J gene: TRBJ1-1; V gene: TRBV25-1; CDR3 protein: ASRGPSGSEAF
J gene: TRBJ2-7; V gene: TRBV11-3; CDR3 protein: ASSYDRGKQY
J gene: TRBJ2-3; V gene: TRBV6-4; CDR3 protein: ASSVDAGPLGTQY
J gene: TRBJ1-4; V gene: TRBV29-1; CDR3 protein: SVATGTTNEKLF
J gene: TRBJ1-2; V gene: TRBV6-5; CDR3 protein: ASSPDSSYGYT
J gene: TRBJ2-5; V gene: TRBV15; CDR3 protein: ATSSTRGRETQY
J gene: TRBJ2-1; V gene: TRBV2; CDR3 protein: ASRVAGGSYNEQF
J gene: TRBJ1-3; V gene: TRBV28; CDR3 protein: ASSSQGALGNTIY
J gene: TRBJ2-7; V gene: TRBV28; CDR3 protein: ASTTPYEQY
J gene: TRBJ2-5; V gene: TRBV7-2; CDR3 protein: ASSFTRTEETQY
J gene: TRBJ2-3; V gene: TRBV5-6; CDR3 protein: ASRTLTGALTDTQY